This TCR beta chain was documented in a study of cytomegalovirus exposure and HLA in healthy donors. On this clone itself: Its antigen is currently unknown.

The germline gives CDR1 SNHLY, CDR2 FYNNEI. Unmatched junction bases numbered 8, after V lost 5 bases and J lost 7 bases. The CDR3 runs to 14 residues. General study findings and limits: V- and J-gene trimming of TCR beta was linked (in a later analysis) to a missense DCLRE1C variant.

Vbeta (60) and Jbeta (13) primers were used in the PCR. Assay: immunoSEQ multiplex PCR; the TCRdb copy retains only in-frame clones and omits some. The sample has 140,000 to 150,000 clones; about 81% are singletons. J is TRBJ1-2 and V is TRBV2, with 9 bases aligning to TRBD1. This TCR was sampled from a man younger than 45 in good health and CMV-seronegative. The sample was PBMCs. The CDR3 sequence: CASSREQGALGYTF. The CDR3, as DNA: TGTGCCAGCAGTCGGGAACAGGGGGCGCTTGGCTACACCTTC.